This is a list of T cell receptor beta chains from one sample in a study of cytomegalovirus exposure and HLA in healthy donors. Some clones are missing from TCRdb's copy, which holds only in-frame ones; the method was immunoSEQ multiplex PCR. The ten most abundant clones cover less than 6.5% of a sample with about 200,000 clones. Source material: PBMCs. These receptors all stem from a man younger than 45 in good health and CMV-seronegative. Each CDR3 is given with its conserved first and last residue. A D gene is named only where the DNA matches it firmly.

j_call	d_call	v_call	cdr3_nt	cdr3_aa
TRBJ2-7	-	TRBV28	TGTGCCAGCACTCCCACTGGGCCTACGGACGAGCAGTACTTC	CASTPTGPTDEQYF
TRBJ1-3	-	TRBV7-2	TGTGCCAGCAGCCCTGGGCGGGCAGGCGGAGCTGGAAACACCATATATTTT	CASSPGRAGGAGNTIYF
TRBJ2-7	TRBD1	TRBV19	TGTGCCAGTAGTATCTCAGGGACAGGGTCCTCCTACGAGCAGTACTTC	CASSISGTGSSYEQYF
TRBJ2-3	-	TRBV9	TGTGCCAGCAGCCCCGACGGGAGAGATACGCAGTATTTT	CASSPDGRDTQYF
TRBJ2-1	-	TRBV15	TGTGCCACCAGCAGTGGGGGTAGCGGAGTATACAATGAGCAGTTCTTC	CATSSGGSGVYNEQFF
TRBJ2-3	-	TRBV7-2	TGTGCCAGCCATTGGGGCACTAACACAGATACGCAGTATTTT	CASHWGTNTDTQYF
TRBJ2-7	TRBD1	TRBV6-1	TGTGCCAGCAGGACCGGGACAGGGCGCTACGAGCAGTACTTC	CASRTGTGRYEQYF
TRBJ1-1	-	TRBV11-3	TGTGCCAGCAGCCGACAGGTGACCAACACTGAAGCTTTCTTT	CASSRQVTNTEAFF
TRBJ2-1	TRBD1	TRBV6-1	TGTGCCAGCAGACCGAGGGGACAGGCACACAATGAGCAGTTCTTC	CASRPRGQAHNEQFF
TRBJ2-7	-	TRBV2	TGTGCCAGCAGCCCTGACACTCCCTACGAGCAGTACTTC	CASSPDTPYEQYF
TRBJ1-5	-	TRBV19	TGTGCCAGTACCCTAAGGGAGGGGATCAGCAATCAGCCCCAGCATTTT	CASTLREGISNQPQHF
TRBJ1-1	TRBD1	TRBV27	TGTGCCAGCAGTTTAGACAGGGTTACTGAAGCTTTCTTT	CASSLDRVTEAFF
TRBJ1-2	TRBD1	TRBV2	TGTGCCAGCAGTGGGTGGGACAGGGGGCATTATGGCTACACCTTC	CASSGWDRGHYGYTF
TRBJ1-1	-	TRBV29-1	TGCAGCGTTGACCGGGGGATGAACACTGAAGCTTTCTTT	CSVDRGMNTEAFF
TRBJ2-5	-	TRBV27	TGTGCCAGCAGTGCTGAGTACCAAGAGACCCAGTACTTC	CASSAEYQETQYF
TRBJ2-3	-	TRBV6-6	TGTGCCAGCAGGCGTCTAGAGACAGATACGCAGTATTTT	CASRRLETDTQYF
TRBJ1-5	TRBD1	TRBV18	TGTGCCAGCTCACTGGACAGGGTTCAGCCCCAGCATTTT	CASSLDRVQPQHF
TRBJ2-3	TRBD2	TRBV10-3	TGTGCCATCAGTGACTCCGGGACTAGGGAATCAGATACGCAGTATTTT	CAISDSGTRESDTQYF
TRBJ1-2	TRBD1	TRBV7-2	TGTGCCAGCAGCCCGACAGGGACCTTGAGCTATGGCTACACCTTC	CASSPTGTLSYGYTF
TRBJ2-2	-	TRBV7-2	TGTGCCAGCAGCTTAGATATCGGGGAGCTGTTTTTT	CASSLDIGELFF
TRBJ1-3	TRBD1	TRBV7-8	TGTGCCAGCAGCTTACGGACAGGGCATAGTGGAAACACCATATATTTT	CASSLRTGHSGNTIYF
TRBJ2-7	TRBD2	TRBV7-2	TGTGCCAGCCGGGCTAGCGGGGGGCTATCCTACGAGCAGTACTTC	CASRASGGLSYEQYF
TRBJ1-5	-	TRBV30	TGTGCCTGGAGTGTACTTTCACAGAATGGGCCCCAGCATTTT	CAWSVLSQNGPQHF
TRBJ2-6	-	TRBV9	TGTGCCAGCAGCCCTGAGAGCTCTGGGGCCAACGTCCTGACTTTC	CASSPESSGANVLTF
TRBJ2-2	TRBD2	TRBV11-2	TGTGCCAGCAGCTTTGAGGGACTAGCGAACACCGGGGAGCTGTTTTTT	CASSFEGLANTGELFF
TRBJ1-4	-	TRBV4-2	TGTGCCAGCAGCCTCCAAAATTCTAATGAAAAACTGTTTTTT	CASSLQNSNEKLFF
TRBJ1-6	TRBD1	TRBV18	TGTGCCAGCTCGTCGGACAGGGGGAGGGATTCACCCCTCCACTTT	CASSSDRGRDSPLHF
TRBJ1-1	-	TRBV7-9	TGTGCCAGCAGCAGCGGGACCTGGGCTGAAGCTTTCTTT	CASSSGTWAEAFF